The present TCR beta chain was sequenced within a study of cytomegalovirus exposure and HLA in healthy donors. Study findings and constraints: Investigators reported under 200 TCR beta chains as tied to cytomegalovirus.

Germline CDR1 is SGDLS and CDR2 is YYNGEE. This CDR3 is built from 14 residues. The V and J ends lost 0 bases and 5 bases respectively, with 11 bases between them. Comment on this clone: Its antigen is still unknown.

Primers for the PCR totalled 60 Vbeta and 13 Jbeta. TCRdb keeps only in-frame clones here, not all; method: immunoSEQ multiplex PCR. The table lists over 100,000 clones, approximately 76% of them singletons. The clonotype originates from a middle-aged man in good health and CMV-seronegative. The specimen sequenced was PBMCs. This sequence joins TRBV9 and TRBJ1-1; D gene ambiguous. The CDR3 reads CASSVDGGRTEAFF. Here the CDR3 DNA reads TGTGCCAGCAGCGTAGACGGAGGGCGGACTGAAGCTTTCTTT.